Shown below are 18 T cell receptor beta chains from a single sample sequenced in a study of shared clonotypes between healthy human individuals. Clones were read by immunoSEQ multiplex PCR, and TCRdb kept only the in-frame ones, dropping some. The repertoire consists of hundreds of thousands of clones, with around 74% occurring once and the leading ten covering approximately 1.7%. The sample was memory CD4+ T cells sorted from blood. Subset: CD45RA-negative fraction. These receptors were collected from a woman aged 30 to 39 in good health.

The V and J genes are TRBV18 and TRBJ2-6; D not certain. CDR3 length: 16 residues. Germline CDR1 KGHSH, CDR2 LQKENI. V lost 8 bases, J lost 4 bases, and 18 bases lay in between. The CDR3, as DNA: TGTGCCAGCGCTCAGGCCTCAAACCGAGGGGCCAACGTCCTGACTTTC. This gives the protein CASAQASNRGANVLTF.

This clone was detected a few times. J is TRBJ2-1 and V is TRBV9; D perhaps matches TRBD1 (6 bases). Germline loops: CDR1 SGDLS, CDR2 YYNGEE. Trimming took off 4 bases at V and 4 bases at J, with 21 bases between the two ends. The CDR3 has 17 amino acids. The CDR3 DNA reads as TGTGCCAGCAGCTCTCCCACAGGGAAGTGGACATACAATGAGCAGTTCTTC. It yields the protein CASSSPTGKWTYNEQFF.

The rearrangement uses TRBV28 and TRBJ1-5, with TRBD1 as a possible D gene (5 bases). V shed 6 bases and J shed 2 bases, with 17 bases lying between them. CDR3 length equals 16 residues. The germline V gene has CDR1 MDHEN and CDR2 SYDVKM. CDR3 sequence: CASSLAGRRGNQPQHF. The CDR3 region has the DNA TGTGCCAGCAGCCTAGCAGGGCGGAGAGGCAATCAGCCCCAGCATTTT.

The CDR3: CASSSDVTDTQYF. The CDR3 region has the DNA TGCGCCAGCAGCTCGGACGTAACAGATACGCAGTATTTT. V and J are TRBV5-1 and TRBJ2-3, with D uncertain. This CDR3 is 13 amino acids long. V dropped 3 bases and J dropped 3 bases, with 8 bases sitting between them. The germline V gene has CDR1 SGHRS and CDR2 YFSETQ.

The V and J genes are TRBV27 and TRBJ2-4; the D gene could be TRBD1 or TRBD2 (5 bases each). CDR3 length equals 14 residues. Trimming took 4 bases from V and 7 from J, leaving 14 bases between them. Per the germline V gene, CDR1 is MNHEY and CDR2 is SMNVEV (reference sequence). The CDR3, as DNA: TGTGCCAGCAGTTCCCGCAGTTGGGGGAACATTCAGTACTTC. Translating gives CASSSRSWGNIQYF.

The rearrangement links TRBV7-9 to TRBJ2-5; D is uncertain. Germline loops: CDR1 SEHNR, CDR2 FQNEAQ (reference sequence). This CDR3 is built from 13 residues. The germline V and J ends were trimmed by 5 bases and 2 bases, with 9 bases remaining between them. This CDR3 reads CASSPSAQETQYF. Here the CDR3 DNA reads TGTGCCAGCAGCCCCTCTGCTCAAGAGACCCAGTACTTC.

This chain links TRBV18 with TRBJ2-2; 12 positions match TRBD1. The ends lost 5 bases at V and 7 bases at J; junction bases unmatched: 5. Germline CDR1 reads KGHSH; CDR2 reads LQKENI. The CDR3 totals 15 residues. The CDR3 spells CASSTGQGAFGELFF. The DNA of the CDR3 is TGTGCCAGCTCAACGGGACAGGGGGCATTCGGGGAGCTGTTTTTT.

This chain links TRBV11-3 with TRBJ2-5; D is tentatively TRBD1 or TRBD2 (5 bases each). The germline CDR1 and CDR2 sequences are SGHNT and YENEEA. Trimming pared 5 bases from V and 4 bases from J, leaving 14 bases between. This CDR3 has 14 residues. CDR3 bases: TGTGCCAGCAGCCAGTTTGGGGGTATAGAGACCCAGTACTTC. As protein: CASSQFGGIETQYF.

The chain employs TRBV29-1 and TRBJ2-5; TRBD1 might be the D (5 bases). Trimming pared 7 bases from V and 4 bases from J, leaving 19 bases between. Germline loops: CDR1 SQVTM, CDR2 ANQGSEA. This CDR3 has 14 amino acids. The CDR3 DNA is TGCAGCGGAGTTCCCGCAGGGATCCTAGAGACCCAGTACTTC. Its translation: CSGVPAGILETQYF.

The CDR3 region has the DNA TGTGCCAGCAGCTTAAAAGGGACTAATAATGAGCAGTTCTTC. Protein sequence: CASSLKGTNNEQFF. This sequence joins TRBV7-3 and TRBJ2-1, with 7 nucleotides matching TRBD2. V shed 1 base and J 7 bases; nucleotides not matched to a gene: 4. The CDR3 is 14 residues long. Germline V gene lookup returns CDR1 SGHTA and CDR2 FQGTGA.

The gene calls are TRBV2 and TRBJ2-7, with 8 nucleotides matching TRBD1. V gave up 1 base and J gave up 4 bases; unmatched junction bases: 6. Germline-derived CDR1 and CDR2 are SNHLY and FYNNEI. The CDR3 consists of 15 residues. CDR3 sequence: CASSEERDRGYEQYF. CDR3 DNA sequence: TGTGCCAGCAGTGAAGAGCGAGACAGGGGTTACGAGCAGTACTTC.

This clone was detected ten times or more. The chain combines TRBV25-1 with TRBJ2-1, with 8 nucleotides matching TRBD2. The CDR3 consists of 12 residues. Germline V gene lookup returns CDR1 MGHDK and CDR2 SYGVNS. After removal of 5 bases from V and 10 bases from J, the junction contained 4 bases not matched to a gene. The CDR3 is CASSRTSNEQFF. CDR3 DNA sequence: TGTGCCAGCAGTCGGACTAGCAACGAGCAGTTCTTC.

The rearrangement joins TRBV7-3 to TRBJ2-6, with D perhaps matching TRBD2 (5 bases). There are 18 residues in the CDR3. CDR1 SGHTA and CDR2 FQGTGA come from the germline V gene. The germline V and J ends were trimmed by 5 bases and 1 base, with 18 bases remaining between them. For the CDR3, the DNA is TGTGCCAGCAGCCAAAACAGTCACGGGGAATCTGGGGCCAACGTCCTGACTTTC. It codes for CASSQNSHGESGANVLTF.

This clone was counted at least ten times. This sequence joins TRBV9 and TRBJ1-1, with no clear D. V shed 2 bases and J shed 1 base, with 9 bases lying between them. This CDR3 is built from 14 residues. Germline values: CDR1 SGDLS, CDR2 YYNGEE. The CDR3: CASSVLPENTEAFF. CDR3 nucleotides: TGTGCCAGCAGCGTCCTTCCAGAGAACACTGAAGCTTTCTTT.

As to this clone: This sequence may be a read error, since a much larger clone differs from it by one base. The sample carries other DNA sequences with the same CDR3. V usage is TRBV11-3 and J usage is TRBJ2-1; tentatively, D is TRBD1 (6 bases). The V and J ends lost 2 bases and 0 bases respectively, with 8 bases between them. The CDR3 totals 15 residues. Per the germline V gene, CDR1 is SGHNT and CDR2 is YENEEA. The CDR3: CASSLTGSSYNEQFF. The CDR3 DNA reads TGTGCCAGCAGCTTAACAGGGAGCTCCTACAATGAGCAGTTCTTC.

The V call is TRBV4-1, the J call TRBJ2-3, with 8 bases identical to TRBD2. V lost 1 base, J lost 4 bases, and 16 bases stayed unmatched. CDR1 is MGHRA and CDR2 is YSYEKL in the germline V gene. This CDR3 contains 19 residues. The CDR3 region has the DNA TGCGCCAGCAGCCAAGGATTCGTGGGGAGCGGGAGTTTCCCAGATACGCAGTATTTT. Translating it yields CASSQGFVGSGSFPDTQYF.

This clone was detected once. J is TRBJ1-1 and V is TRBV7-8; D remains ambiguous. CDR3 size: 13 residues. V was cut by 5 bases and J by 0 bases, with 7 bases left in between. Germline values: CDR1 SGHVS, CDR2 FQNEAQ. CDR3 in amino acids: CASSQQLNTEAFF. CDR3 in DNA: TGTGCCAGCAGCCAACAGCTGAACACTGAAGCTTTCTTT.

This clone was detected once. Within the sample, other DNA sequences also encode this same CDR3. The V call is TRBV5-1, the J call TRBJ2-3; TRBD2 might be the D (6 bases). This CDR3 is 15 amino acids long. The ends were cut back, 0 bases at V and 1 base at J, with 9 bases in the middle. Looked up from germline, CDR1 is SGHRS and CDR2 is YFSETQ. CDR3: CASSLAGGGTDTQYF. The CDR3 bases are TGCGCCAGCAGCTTGGCTGGCGGGGGCACAGATACGCAGTATTTT.